The TCR beta chain described here comes from a study of OX40 agonist ivuxolimab in advanced cancers. General observations from the study: Part of the nonresponder group also had normalized T-cell clonal expansion that was low.

As for this clone: Its antigen is undetermined.

Here immunoSEQ multiplex PCR was the method, and the copy in TCRdb shows in-frame clones only, minus some. The sample lists 40,000 or so clones; around 82% were seen once. Per the germline V gene, CDR1 is LNHDA and CDR2 is SQIVND (reference sequence). CDR3 size: 15 residues. Trimming pared 7 bases from V and 4 bases from J, leaving 16 bases between. The V gene is TRBV19, the J gene TRBJ2-2, with D perhaps matching TRBD2 (6 bases). Sample: CD4+ or CD8+ T cells sorted from blood, taken in a trial of the OX40 agonist ivuxolimab. The sequence came from an adult with an advanced solid tumor such as melanoma, head and neck, liver or kidney cancer. CDR3 protein: CASKGQRAATGELFF. In DNA form, the CDR3 reads TGTGCCAGTAAGGGGCAGCGGGCCGCCACCGGGGAGCTGTTTTTT. Full variable domain (remainder filled in from reference TRBV19 and TRBJ2-2): DGGITQSPKYLFRKEGQNVTLSCEQNLNHDAMYWYRQDPGQGLRLIYYSQIVNDFQKGDIAEGYSVSREKKESFPLTVTSAQKNPTAFYLCASKGQRAATGELFFGEGSRLTVL.